This TCR beta chain is from a study of cytomegalovirus exposure and HLA in healthy donors. Study results and limitations: Earlier results showed most TCR beta V segments being productive about 87% or about 30% of the time. In vitro work confirmed that three CMV-associated chains recognize CMV antigens. Associated with HLA alleles at 0.05 false discovery rate in a later analysis were fewer than 20,000 TCR beta sequences. A missense DCLRE1C variant was associated with V- and J-gene trimming of TCR beta chains in a later analysis, and an independent cohort replicated the association.

Primers included in the PCR were 60 Vbeta and 13 Jbeta primers. Profiled with immunoSEQ multiplex PCR; TCRdb holds only in-frame clones, not every one. The sample has about 270,000 clones, approximately 70% seen once. Comment on this clone: Antigen: not known.

In germline, CDR1 is MGHRA, CDR2 YSYEKL. V lost 5 bases, J lost 0 bases, and 7 bases stayed unmatched. The CDR3 length is 15 residues. Sequenced: PBMCs. The sequence derives from a female donor in good health and CMV-seronegative. This sequence joins TRBV4-1 and TRBJ2-7; the match to TRBD1 covers 7 bases. CDR3 sequence: CASSDRAGLSYEQYF. The CDR3 coding sequence is TGCGCCAGCAGCGACAGGGCAGGGCTCTCCTACGAGCAGTACTTC.